One sample yielded the 7 T cell receptor beta chains listed below, sequenced in a study of beta chain features in type 1 diabetes. Whole-study results and caveats: Among patients with Type 1 diabetes, TCRB CDR3s were moderately but significantly shorter in every one of the four CD4+ subsets.

Their antigen targets remain unknown. Isolated RNA was reverse transcribed in full, so expressed TCRB transcripts were sequenced. Some clones are missing from TCRdb's copy, which holds only in-frame ones; the method was immunoSEQ multiplex PCR. Of around 260,000 clones in the sample, around 22% were seen once. Sequencing input: naive CD4+ T cells from blood. All receptors come from a woman under 40 with type 1 diabetes.

CDR3 DNA sequence: TGTGCCAGCAGCTTCCGCTACGAGCAGTACTTC. This translates into CASSFRYEQYF. J is TRBJ2-7 and V is TRBV11-3; D call uncertain. CDR3 length: 11 residues. From germline, CDR1 is SGHNT and CDR2 YENEEA. Trimming shortened V by 3 bases and J by 3 bases, and 3 bases separated the two germline ends.

The chain has TRBV5-1 and TRBJ2-5, with 9 bases that match TRBD1. Unmatched junction bases numbered 5, after V lost 4 bases and J lost 1 base. CDR1 is SGHRS and CDR2 is YFSETQ in the germline V gene. The CDR3 is 15 residues long. The DNA of the CDR3 is TGCGCCAGCAGCCCCCGGGACAGGGCCCAAGAGACCCAGTACTTC. Its translation is CASSPRDRAQETQYF.

V gene TRBV9 combines with J gene TRBJ2-1; 8 bases fit TRBD2. The V gene end was trimmed by 2 bases and the J gene end by 8 bases; junction bases not matched to a gene: 9. The CDR3 runs to 15 residues. Per the germline V gene, CDR1 is SGDLS and CDR2 is YYNGEE. The CDR3 region is CASSVTGLATDEQFF. The CDR3 nucleotides read TGTGCCAGCAGCGTTACAGGACTAGCAACGGATGAGCAGTTCTTC.

The rearrangement links TRBV10-3 to TRBJ2-5; D gene ambiguous. V gave up 3 bases and J gave up 5 bases, with 7 bases separating them. The V gene's germline CDR1 is ENHRY and CDR2 SYGVKD. This CDR3 is built from 12 residues. The CDR3 reads CAISELGETQYF. As DNA, the CDR3 is TGTGCCATCAGTGAACTCGGGGAGACCCAGTACTTC.

This clone was seen a few times. This rearrangement joins TRBV14 to TRBJ2-1, with TRBD2 matching over 15 bases. V trimming: 3 bases; J trimming: 10 bases; junction bases outside the gene matches: 4. The germline CDR1 and CDR2 sequences are SGHDN and FVKESK. This CDR3 is 15 amino acids long. Here the CDR3 DNA reads TGTGCCAGCAGCCACGGACTAGCGGGAGGGAGGGAGCAGTTCTTC. Residues: CASSHGLAGGREQFF.

This clone occurred once. This chain joins TRBV10-2 and TRBJ2-1; D is unresolved. This CDR3 spans 12 amino acids. V lost 5 bases and J lost 3, with 5 bases in between. Germline loops: CDR1 WSHSY, CDR2 SAAADI. The CDR3 nucleotides are TGCGCCAGCAGTCCGAGCTACAATGAGCAGTTCTTC. This gives the protein CASSPSYNEQFF.

This chain links TRBV29-1 with TRBJ2-3; D perhaps matches TRBD1 (6 bases). Germline V gene sequence: CDR1 SQVTM, CDR2 ANQGSEA. The V end lost 7 bases, the J end lost 5 bases, and 13 bases lay between the germline ends. The CDR3 has 12 amino acids. CDR3 sequence reads: CSGRGGEDTQYF. As DNA, the CDR3 is TGCAGCGGGCGAGGGGGAGAAGATACGCAGTATTTT.